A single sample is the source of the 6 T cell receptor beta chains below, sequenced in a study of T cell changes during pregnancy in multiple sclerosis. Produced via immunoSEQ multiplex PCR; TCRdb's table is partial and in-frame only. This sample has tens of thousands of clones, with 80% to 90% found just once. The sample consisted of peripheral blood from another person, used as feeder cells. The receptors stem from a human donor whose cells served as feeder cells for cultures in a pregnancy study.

This CDR3 reads CASSSRVGGSYEQYF. The CDR3 bases are TGTGCCAGCAGTTCGCGAGTAGGGGGATCCTACGAGCAGTACTTC. The V call is TRBV27, the J call TRBJ2-7, with a possible D match to TRBD1 (6 bases). CDR3 length: 15 residues. Trimming cost V 4 bases and J 1 base, with 14 bases left between them. CDR1 and CDR2 from the germline V gene are MNHEY and SMNVEV (reference sequence).

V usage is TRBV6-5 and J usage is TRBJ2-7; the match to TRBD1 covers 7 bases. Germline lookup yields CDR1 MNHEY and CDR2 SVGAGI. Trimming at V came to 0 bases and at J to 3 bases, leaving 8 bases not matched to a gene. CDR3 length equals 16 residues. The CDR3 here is CASSYSGSPGGYEQYF. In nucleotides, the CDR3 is TGTGCCAGCAGTTACTCTGGGTCCCCAGGGGGCTACGAGCAGTACTTC.

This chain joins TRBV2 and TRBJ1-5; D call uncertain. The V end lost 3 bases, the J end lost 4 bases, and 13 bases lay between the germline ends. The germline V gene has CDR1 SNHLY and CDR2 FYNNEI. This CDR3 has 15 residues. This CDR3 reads CASSEVGRRNQPQHF. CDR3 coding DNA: TGTGCCAGCAGTGAGGTCGGACGGAGAAATCAGCCCCAGCATTTT.

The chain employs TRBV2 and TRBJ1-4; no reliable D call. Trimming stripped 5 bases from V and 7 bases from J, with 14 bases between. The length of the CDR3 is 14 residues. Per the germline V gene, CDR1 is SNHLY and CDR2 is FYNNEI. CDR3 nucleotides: TGTGCCAGCAGTAAAATGGGGTCGGCTGAAAAACTGTTTTTT. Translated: CASSKMGSAEKLFF.

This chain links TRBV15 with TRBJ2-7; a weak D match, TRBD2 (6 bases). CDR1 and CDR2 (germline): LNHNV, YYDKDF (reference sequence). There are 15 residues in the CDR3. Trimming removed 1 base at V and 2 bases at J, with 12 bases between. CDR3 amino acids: CATSRGGRSPYEQYF. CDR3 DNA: TGTGCCACCAGCAGAGGGGGGAGGTCACCCTACGAGCAGTACTTC. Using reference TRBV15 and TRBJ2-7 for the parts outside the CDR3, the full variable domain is DAMVIQNPRYQVTQFGKPVTLSCSQTLNHNVMYWYQQKSSQAPKLLFHYYDKDFNNEADTPDNFQSRRPNTSFCFLDIRSPGLGDTAMYLCATSRGGRSPYEQYFGPGTRLTVT.

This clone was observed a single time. The CDR3 here is CASSTLDEQYF. In nucleotides, the CDR3 is TGTGCCAGCAGCACTCTCGACGAGCAGTACTTC. The J gene is TRBJ2-7, the V gene TRBV11-2, with no clear D. This CDR3 spans 11 amino acids. V was pared by 5 bases and J by 5 bases, with 7 bases between. CDR1 and CDR2 from the germline V gene are SGHAT and FQNNGV.